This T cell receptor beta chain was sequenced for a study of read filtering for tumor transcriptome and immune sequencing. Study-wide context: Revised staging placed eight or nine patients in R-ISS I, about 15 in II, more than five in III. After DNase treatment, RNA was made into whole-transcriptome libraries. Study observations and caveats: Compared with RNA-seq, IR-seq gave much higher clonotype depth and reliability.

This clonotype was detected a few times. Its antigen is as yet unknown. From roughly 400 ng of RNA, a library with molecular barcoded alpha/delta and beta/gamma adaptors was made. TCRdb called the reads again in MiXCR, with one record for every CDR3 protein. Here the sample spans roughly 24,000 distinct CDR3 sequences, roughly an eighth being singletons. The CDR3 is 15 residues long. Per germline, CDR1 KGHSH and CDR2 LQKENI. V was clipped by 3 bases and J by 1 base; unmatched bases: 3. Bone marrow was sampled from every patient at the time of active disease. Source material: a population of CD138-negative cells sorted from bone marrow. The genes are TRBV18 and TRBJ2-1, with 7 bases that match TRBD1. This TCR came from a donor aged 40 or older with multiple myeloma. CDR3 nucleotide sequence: TGTGCCAGCTCACCGACAGGGTTTTCCTACAATGAGCAGTTCTTC. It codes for CASSPTGFSYNEQFF.